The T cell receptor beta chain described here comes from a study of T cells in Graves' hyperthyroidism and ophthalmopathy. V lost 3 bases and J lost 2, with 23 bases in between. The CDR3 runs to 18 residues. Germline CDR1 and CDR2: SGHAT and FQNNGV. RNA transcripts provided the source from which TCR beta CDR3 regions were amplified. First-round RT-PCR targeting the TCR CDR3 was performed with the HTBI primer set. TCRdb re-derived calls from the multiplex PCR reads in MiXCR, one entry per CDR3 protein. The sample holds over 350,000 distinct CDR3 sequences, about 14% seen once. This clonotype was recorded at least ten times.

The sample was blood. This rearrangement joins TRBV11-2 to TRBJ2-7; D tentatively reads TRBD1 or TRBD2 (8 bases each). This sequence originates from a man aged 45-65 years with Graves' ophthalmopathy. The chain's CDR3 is CASSLGPGGTGTAYEQYF. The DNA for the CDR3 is TGTGCCAGCAGCTTGGGTCCGGGGGGGACAGGCACAGCCTACGAGCAGTACTTC.